The 21 T cell receptor beta chains listed next were all sequenced from one sample in a study of cytomegalovirus exposure and HLA in healthy donors (dated by TCRdb to 2016 to 2017). The library was obtained by the immunoSEQ multiplex PCR assay. A mixture of 60 forward primers for TCR Vbeta segments and 13 reverse primers for TCR Jbeta segments was used in the multiplex PCR. TCRdb holds this immuneACCESS table with in-frame rearrangements only. Some clones are missing; in checked studies, unresolved V genes explain under half, and the rest has no known cause. Here the sample has about 160,000 clones; approximately 80% occur a single time. The top ten clonotypes cover 0.95% to 1.5% of the sample. Specimen: PBMCs. The receptors were sampled from a boy aged 2-15 years in good health and CMV-seronegative.

V gene TRBV9 combines with J gene TRBJ1-1; tentative D call: TRBD1 (6 bases). V lost 3 bases to trimming and J lost 3 bases, with 18 bases between them. Germline lookup yields CDR1 SGDLS and CDR2 YYNGEE. This CDR3 is 16 amino acids long. The CDR3 protein is CASSEPGGGRDTEAFF. As DNA, the CDR3 is TGTGCCAGCAGCGAGCCCGGGGGGGGGCGCGACACTGAAGCTTTCTTT.

This clone was seen more than once but under ten times. This chain connects TRBV29-1 to TRBJ2-1; 7 bases line up with TRBD1. CDR1 and CDR2 (germline): SQVTM, ANQGSEA. The CDR3 has 16 amino acids. V was clipped by 0 bases and J by 15 bases; unmatched bases: 20. For the CDR3, the DNA is TGCAGCGTTGAAGACGCCCCCTCTTCCCCGGCGACAGGGCTGTTCTTC. It codes for CSVEDAPSSPATGLFF.

The V call is TRBV6-5, the J call TRBJ1-1, with a tentative D call TRBD1 (5 bases). The CDR3 has 13 amino acids. Germline values: CDR1 MNHEY, CDR2 SVGAGI. V lost 6 bases and J lost 2, with 10 bases in between. CDR3 in amino acids: CASSRGANTEAFF. CDR3 sequence (DNA): TGTGCCAGCAGCCGTGGGGCAAACACTGAAGCTTTCTTT.

The chain links TRBV7-8 to TRBJ2-3, with 7 bases that match TRBD2. CDR1 and CDR2 (germline): SGHVS, FQNEAQ. V gave up 7 bases and J gave up 1 base; unmatched junction bases: 8. CDR3 length: 15 residues. The CDR3 nucleotides read TGTGCCAGCACCGACGGGAGGAGGCGCACAGATACGCAGTATTTT. This sequence encodes CASTDGRRRTDTQYF.

The chain combines TRBV5-1 with TRBJ1-1; maybe TRBD1 (5 bases). Per the germline V gene, CDR1 is SGHRS and CDR2 is YFSETQ. This CDR3 is 12 amino acids long. Trimming removed 5 bases at V and 6 bases at J, with 11 bases between. The CDR3 sequence: CASRGVGAEAFF. The DNA of the CDR3 is TGCGCCAGCAGAGGGGTTGGGGCTGAAGCTTTCTTT. Using reference TRBV5-1 and TRBJ1-1 for the parts outside the CDR3, the full variable domain is KAGVTQTPRYLIKTRGQQVTLSCSPISGHRSVSWYQQTPGQGLQFLFEYFSETQRNKGNFPGRFSGRQFSNSRSEMNVSTLELGDSALYLCASRGVGAEAFFGQGTRLTVV.

This chain connects TRBV5-8 to TRBJ2-1, with D possibly being TRBD1 (6 bases). This CDR3 is built from 13 residues. V was pared by 5 bases and J by 9 bases, with 15 bases between. Looked up from germline, CDR1 is SGHTS and CDR2 is YDEGEE. The CDR3 spells CASRSNRAGEQFF. The CDR3 nucleotides are TGTGCCAGCAGGTCGAACAGGGCCGGTGAGCAGTTCTTC.

The CDR3 region has the DNA TGTGCCAGCAGCTTATCGACAGGGGGCCAACAAGAGACCCAGTACTTC. Encoded protein: CASSLSTGGQQETQYF. The V call is TRBV7-9, the J call TRBJ2-5; 10 bases match TRBD1. The length of the CDR3 is 16 residues. From germline, CDR1 is SEHNR and CDR2 FQNEAQ (reference sequence). The V gene end was trimmed by 2 bases and the J gene end by 2 bases; junction bases not matched to a gene: 5.

The gene calls are TRBV7-9 and TRBJ1-4; D is ambiguous. The V end lost 1 base, the J end lost 1 base, and 7 bases lay between the germline ends. The CDR3 is 15 residues long. The germline CDR1 and CDR2 sequences are SEHNR and FQNEAQ (reference sequence). Here the CDR3 reads CASSLVRGTNEKLFF. As DNA, the CDR3 is TGTGCCAGCAGCTTAGTGCGGGGAACTAATGAAAAACTGTTTTTT.

The chain uses TRBV11-2 and TRBJ2-3; 7 bases line up with TRBD1. Germline V gene sequence: CDR1 SGHAT, CDR2 FQNNGV. J lost 1 base, V lost 5 bases, and 3 bases had no gene match. The CDR3 is made up of 14 amino acids. In nucleotides, the CDR3 is TGTGCCAGCAGCCGTACAGGGGGCACAGATACGCAGTATTTT. Translated, it gives CASSRTGGTDTQYF.

The rearrangement uses TRBV7-9 and TRBJ2-3; a weak D match, TRBD2 (6 bases). The CDR3 is made up of 15 amino acids. CDR1 is SEHNR and CDR2 is FQNEAQ in the germline V gene (reference sequence). The germline V and J ends were trimmed by 2 bases and 0 bases, with 9 bases remaining between them. The CDR3 bases are TGTGCCAGCAGCTTACTAGCGCCGAGCACAGATACGCAGTATTTT. Translation gives CASSLLAPSTDTQYF.

V and J are TRBV5-6 and TRBJ1-1; 7 bases are a match to TRBD1. The CDR3 sequence is 13 residues long. V trimming: 3 bases; J trimming: 7 bases; junction bases outside the gene matches: 6. Looked up from germline, CDR1 is SGHDT and CDR2 is YYEEEE. The CDR3 bases are TGTGCCAGCAGCTCCGGGACAGATATTGAAGCTTTCTTT. Encoded protein: CASSSGTDIEAFF. Full variable domain (rest looked up from reference TRBV5-6 and TRBJ1-1): DAGVTQSPTHLIKTRGQQVTLRCSPKSGHDTVSWYQQALGQGPQFIFQYYEEEERQRGNFPDRFSGHQFPNYSSELNVNALLLGDSALYLCASSSGTDIEAFFGQGTRLTVV.

Turning to this clone: The sample has other DNA sequences that encode this CDR3 too. The chain combines TRBV5-1 with TRBJ2-5; D possibly corresponds to TRBD2 (6 bases). Germline CDR1 is SGHRS and CDR2 is YFSETQ. The CDR3 totals 15 residues. V shed 0 bases and J shed 2 bases, with 11 bases lying between them. CDR3 nucleotides: TGCGCCAGCAGCTTGGCAGGAGGAGGGCAAGAGACCCAGTACTTC. This sequence encodes CASSLAGGGQETQYF.

The chain couples TRBV28 to TRBJ1-5; D uncertain. The germline gives CDR1 MDHEN, CDR2 SYDVKM. Deletions cut 5 bases from V and 7 bases from J, with 18 bases between. The CDR3 is made up of 15 amino acids. This chain's CDR3 is CASSVPPLISQPQHF. The CDR3, as DNA: TGTGCCAGCAGTGTTCCCCCCTTAATTAGCCAGCCCCAGCATTTT.

The chain joins TRBV5-1 to TRBJ2-5; D perhaps matches TRBD2 (5 bases). Trimming cost V 0 bases and J 5 bases, with 14 bases left between them. CDR3 length: 15 residues. The germline CDR1 and CDR2 sequences are SGHRS and YFSETQ. CDR3: CASSLVGGSGETQYF. The CDR3 bases are TGCGCCAGCAGCTTGGTAGGTGGGAGCGGCGAGACCCAGTACTTC.

The chain's CDR3 is CASTTAGDGEQFF. In DNA, the CDR3 is TGTGCCAGCACCACAGCGGGAGATGGTGAGCAGTTCTTC. V gene TRBV9 combines with J gene TRBJ2-1, with 8 bases fitting TRBD2. Germline CDR1 and CDR2: SGDLS and YYNGEE. With V trimmed by 6 bases and J by 9 bases, 8 bases remained unmatched. The CDR3 has 13 amino acids. The variable domain in full, completed from reference TRBV9 and TRBJ2-1, reads DSGVTQTPKHLITATGQRVTLRCSPRSGDLSVYWYQQSLDQGLQFLIQYYNGEERAKGNILERFSAQQFPDLHSELNLSSLELGDSALYFCASTTAGDGEQFFGPGTRLTVL.

The gene calls are TRBV29-1 and TRBJ2-2; D unresolved. There are 10 residues in the CDR3. Between the trimmed V and J ends, which lost 6 bases and 6 bases, there was a span of 5 bases. The V gene's germline CDR1 is SQVTM and CDR2 ANQGSEA. CDR3 sequence (DNA): TGCAGCGTCGTCGCCGGGGAGCTGTTTTTT. Encoded protein: CSVVAGELFF.

This clone has more than one count but fewer than ten. The chain carries TRBV4-3 and TRBJ2-7; D may be TRBD1 (6 bases). The V and J ends lost 1 base and 6 bases respectively, with 19 bases between them. Germline assignment: CDR1 LGHNA and CDR2 YSLEER. This CDR3 comprises 16 residues. The CDR3 nucleotides are TGCGCCAGCAGCCAAGGGGGAAGAAGGGGGAGCGGCGAGCAGTACTTC. Protein product: CASSQGGRRGSGEQYF.

There are a few counts of this clone. The J gene is TRBJ2-5, the V gene TRBV7-9; 10 nucleotides line up with TRBD2. V gave up 5 bases and J gave up 5 bases; unmatched junction bases: 5. CDR1 is SEHNR and CDR2 is FQNEAQ in the germline V gene (reference sequence). There are 14 residues in the CDR3. CDR3 nucleotide sequence: TGTGCCAGCAGCGGAGCGGGGGGGCAGGAGACCCAGTACTTC. The encoded protein is CASSGAGGQETQYF. Supplemented by reference TRBV7-9 and TRBJ2-5, the full variable domain reads DTGVSQNPRHKITKRGQNVTFRCDPISEHNRLYWYRQTLGQGPEFLTYFQNEAQLEKSRLLSDRFSAERPKGSFSTLEIQRTEQGDSAMYLCASSGAGGQETQYFGPGTRLLVL.

This clone qualifies as medium-sized. The chain joins TRBV6-5 to TRBJ1-6, with 7 bases lining up with TRBD1. Germline V gives CDR1 MNHEY, CDR2 SVGAGI. The ends lost 0 bases at V and 10 bases at J; junction bases unmatched: 6. The CDR3 contains 15 residues. The CDR3 DNA reads as TGTGCCAGCAGTTACTCGGCAGGGGGTAGGTCACCCCTCCACTTT. It is translated as CASSYSAGGRSPLHF.

The J gene is TRBJ2-5, the V gene TRBV19, with D perhaps TRBD2 (5 bases). Germline V gene lookup returns CDR1 LNHDA and CDR2 SQIVND (reference sequence). The CDR3 is 14 residues long. Trimming cost V 6 bases and J 4 bases, with 15 bases left between them. CDR3 bases: TGTGCCAGTAGCAAAGCGGTGGGTGTAGAGACCCAGTACTTC. Its protein product is CASSKAVGVETQYF.

This clone was recorded a few times. The chain is built from TRBV25-1 and TRBJ2-1; 9 nucleotides agree with TRBD2. Per germline, CDR1 MGHDK and CDR2 SYGVNS. The V and J ends lost 6 bases and 9 bases, in that order; junction bases with no gene match: 6. The CDR3 is 13 amino acids. Written as DNA, the CDR3 is TGTGCCAGCAGAGAAGCGGGAGGCCGTGAGCAGTTCTTC. Translation: CASREAGGREQFF.